This entry lists 21 T cell receptor beta chains sequenced from one sample in a study of T cell changes during pregnancy in multiple sclerosis. Method: immunoSEQ multiplex PCR; TCRdb's copy keeps in-frame clones and lacks some. Of some 80,000 clones listed, about 90% are singletons. Material: peripheral blood, obtained before pregnancy. The receptor set was obtained from a female donor with multiple sclerosis, enrolled in a pregnancy study.

V usage is TRBV18 and J usage is TRBJ2-5, with 10 nucleotides matching TRBD1. The CDR3 runs 16 residues. Trimming cost V 0 bases and J 5 bases; bases outside gene matches: 6. Germline V gene data show CDR1 as KGHSH and CDR2 as LQKENI. The CDR3 loop is CASSPPVGQGVETQYF. The CDR3 nucleotides read TGTGCCAGCTCACCACCCGTAGGACAGGGGGTCGAGACCCAGTACTTC. Combining the CDR3 with reference TRBV18 and TRBJ2-5 gives the whole variable domain NAGVMQNPRHLVRRRGQEARLRCSPMKGHSHVYWYRQLPEEGLKFMVYLQKENIIDESGMPKERFSAEFPKEGPSILRIQQVVRGDSAAYFCASSPPVGQGVETQYFGPGTRLLVL.

The chain has TRBV5-1 and TRBJ2-3; D remains unclear. This CDR3 spans 15 amino acids. The V and J ends lost 7 bases and 2 bases respectively, with 17 bases between them. Germline values: CDR1 SGHRS, CDR2 YFSETQ. As DNA, the CDR3 is TGCGCCAGCGGCCTGATTGGCCCAGACACAGATACGCAGTATTTT. It encodes CASGLIGPDTDTQYF.

V usage is TRBV5-1 and J usage is TRBJ1-2; D is perhaps TRBD1 (6 bases). Per germline, CDR1 SGHRS and CDR2 YFSETQ. This CDR3 region has 15 residues. V lost 4 bases to trimming and J lost 8 bases, with 21 bases between them. CDR3 DNA sequence: TGCGCCAGCAGCAGGGGGACAAGGGCGGCATCCGGCTACACCTTC. It specifies CASSRGTRAASGYTF. The complete variable domain, with remaining parts taken from reference TRBV5-1 and TRBJ1-2, reads KAGVTQTPRYLIKTRGQQVTLSCSPISGHRSVSWYQQTPGQGLQFLFEYFSETQRNKGNFPGRFSGRQFSNSRSEMNVSTLELGDSALYLCASSRGTRAASGYTFGSGTRLTVV.

The table lists this clone with a count of one. This chain uses TRBV7-9 with TRBJ2-7, with a possible D match to TRBD2 (6 bases). This CDR3 comprises 13 residues. Germline values: CDR1 SEHNR, CDR2 FQNEAQ (reference sequence). Deletions cut 5 bases from V and 7 bases from J, with 15 bases between. CDR3: CASSQGLPVEQYF. The CDR3 DNA reads as TGTGCCAGCAGCCAGGGACTCCCGGTGGAGCAGTACTTC.

This chain uses TRBV5-6 with TRBJ1-1, with D possibly being TRBD1 (6 bases). Per germline, CDR1 SGHDT and CDR2 YYEEEE. V lost 2 bases, J lost 4 bases, and 9 bases lay in between. This CDR3 spans 13 amino acids. The CDR3 reads CASSFGRGTEAFF. The DNA for the CDR3 is TGTGCCAGCAGCTTCGGCAGGGGCACTGAAGCTTTCTTT.

The chain has TRBV25-1 and TRBJ2-1, with D perhaps TRBD2 (5 bases). The V and J ends lost 6 bases and 6 bases respectively, with 18 bases between them. From germline, CDR1 is MGHDK and CDR2 SYGVNS. This CDR3 region has 15 residues. DNA of the CDR3: TGTGCCAGCAGGATGAGCGGACCGAGTATCAATGAGCAGTTCTTC. It translates to CASRMSGPSINEQFF.

This clone was recorded only once. The CDR3 spells CASSLGQGPFSGANVLTF. CDR3 sequence (DNA): TGTGCCAGCAGCTTAGGGCAGGGCCCCTTCTCTGGGGCCAACGTCCTGACTTTC. The chain combines TRBV13 with TRBJ2-6, with a weak D call TRBD1 (5 bases). Between the trimmed V and J ends, which lost 0 bases and 0 bases, there was a span of 12 bases. CDR3 length: 18 amino acids. Per the germline V gene, CDR1 is PRHDT and CDR2 is FYEKMQ (reference sequence).

The rearrangement links TRBV12-5 to TRBJ1-1, with 7 bases matching TRBD1. The CDR3 is 15 residues long. Losses at the gene ends were 2 bases for V and 3 bases for J; bases not matched to a gene: 6. Germline CDR1 is LGHNT and CDR2 is FRNRAP. The CDR3 DNA reads TGTGCTAGTGGTTTGCCCCGACAGGGCCACACTGAAGCTTTCTTT. Encoded protein: CASGLPRQGHTEAFF.

The genes are TRBV11-2 and TRBJ2-5, with D possibly being TRBD2 (6 bases). V dropped 6 bases and J dropped 3 bases, with 17 bases sitting between them. The CDR3 totals 15 residues. CDR1 and CDR2 from the germline V gene are SGHAT and FQNNGV. In DNA, the CDR3 is TGTGCCAGCAGTTTTCGGACGGGGGAGGAAGAGACCCAGTACTTC. Amino acids: CASSFRTGEEETQYF. Supplemented by reference TRBV11-2 and TRBJ2-5, the full variable domain reads EAGVAQSPRYKIIEKRQSVAFWCNPISGHATLYWYQQILGQGPKLLIQFQNNGVVDDSQLPKDRFSAERLKGVDSTLKIQPAKLEDSAVYLCASSFRTGEEETQYFGPGTRLLVL.

The V and J genes are TRBV7-6 and TRBJ2-1, with TRBD1 matching 7 bases. The germline CDR1 and CDR2 sequences are SGHVS and FNYEAQ. Germline trimming cut 4 bases from V and 0 bases from J; bases unmatched to any gene: 6. This CDR3 is 16 amino acids long. The CDR3 DNA is TGTGCCAGCAGCTCAGGGACAGCCAGCTCCTACAATGAGCAGTTCTTC. Its translation is CASSSGTASSYNEQFF.

The chain couples TRBV27 to TRBJ2-2, with TRBD1 identical over 7 bases. Germline V CDR1 and CDR2: MNHEY, SMNVEV (reference sequence). This CDR3 is built from 14 residues. Germline trimming cut 8 bases from V and 3 bases from J; bases unmatched to any gene: 6. The CDR3 nucleotides are TGTGCCAGCTACGACAGGGAGTACACCGGGGAGCTGTTTTTT. Translation gives CASYDREYTGELFF.

This chain connects TRBV9 to TRBJ2-5, with D possibly TRBD2 on 7 matching bases. Between the trimmed V and J ends, which lost 0 bases and 4 bases, there was a span of 16 bases. The CDR3 length is 16 residues. The germline V gene has CDR1 SGDLS and CDR2 YYNGEE. The CDR3: CASSVGGGGSRETQYF. The CDR3 region has the DNA TGTGCCAGCAGCGTAGGAGGGGGGGGCAGTCGAGAGACCCAGTACTTC.

A single count supports this clone. The chain links TRBV15 to TRBJ1-2, with a weak D call TRBD1 (6 bases). The CDR3 extends over 14 amino acids. V shed 3 bases and J shed 5 bases, with 13 bases lying between them. Germline CDR1 is LNHNV and CDR2 is YYDKDF (reference sequence). CDR3 sequence reads: CATSRGGQNYGYTF. In DNA form, the CDR3 reads TGTGCCACCAGCAGGGGGGGGCAGAATTATGGCTACACCTTC.

The chain couples TRBV18 to TRBJ1-5; no clear D. In germline, CDR1 is KGHSH, CDR2 LQKENI. The CDR3 runs 14 residues. The V end lost 8 bases, the J end lost 0 bases, and 11 bases lay between the germline ends. The CDR3 coding sequence is TGTGCCAGCCACGCGGGAGATAGCAATCAGCCCCAGCATTTT. It specifies CASHAGDSNQPQHF.

The genes are TRBV5-4 and TRBJ2-1, with a possible D match to TRBD1 (6 bases). This CDR3 is 14 amino acids long. The V gene lost 0 bases and the J gene lost 2 bases, with 6 bases spanning the gap. Germline V CDR1 and CDR2: SGHNT, YYREEE (reference sequence). Here the CDR3 DNA reads TGTGCCAGCAGCTTGGGGGGGCCCTACAATGAGCAGTTCTTC. It codes for CASSLGGPYNEQFF.

J is TRBJ1-2 and V is TRBV9; maybe TRBD1 (5 bases). The CDR3 runs to 16 residues. The V gene lost 3 bases and the J gene lost 4 bases, with 19 bases spanning the gap. Germline CDR1 is SGDLS and CDR2 is YYNGEE. The CDR3 spells CASSGESRRGFYGYTF. The CDR3 DNA reads TGTGCCAGCAGCGGGGAGTCGAGACGGGGGTTCTATGGCTACACCTTC.

V and J are TRBV19 and TRBJ1-2, with D perhaps TRBD1 (5 bases). V lost 6 bases and J 4 bases, leaving 15 bases between the germline ends. CDR1 and CDR2 from the germline V gene are LNHDA and SQIVND (reference sequence). The CDR3 runs 14 residues. CDR3 coding DNA: TGTGCCAGTAGCACAACCGGGACTTCCTATGGCTACACCTTC. Protein sequence: CASSTTGTSYGYTF. Together with reference TRBV19 and TRBJ1-2, the CDR3 gives the full variable domain: DGGITQSPKYLFRKEGQNVTLSCEQNLNHDAMYWYRQDPGQGLRLIYYSQIVNDFQKGDIAEGYSVSREKKESFPLTVTSAQKNPTAFYLCASSTTGTSYGYTFGSGTRLTVV.

The V call is TRBV5-4, the J call TRBJ2-1, with D possibly being TRBD2 (5 bases). Germline values: CDR1 SGHNT, CDR2 YYREEE (reference sequence). V was cut by 4 bases and J by 2 bases, with 10 bases left in between. The CDR3 has 14 amino acids. The CDR3 nucleotides are TGTGCCAGCAGCGTCCGGGGAACCTACAATGAGCAGTTCTTC. It yields the protein CASSVRGTYNEQFF.

The chain employs TRBV6-5 and TRBJ2-2; a weak D match, TRBD2 (6 bases). This CDR3 is built from 14 residues. Germline-derived CDR1 and CDR2 are MNHEY and SVGAGI. The V end lost 6 bases, the J end lost 7 bases, and 15 bases lay between the germline ends. The CDR3 loop is CASSSGGFGGELFF. The CDR3 DNA sequence: TGTGCCAGCAGCTCTGGGGGGTTCGGCGGGGAGCTGTTTTTT.

This rearrangement joins TRBV5-6 to TRBJ2-3; TRBD2 matches at 12 bases. The CDR3 contains 17 residues. Trimming removed 4 bases from V and 2 bases from J; junction bases left unmatched: 8. Germline V gene sequence: CDR1 SGHDT, CDR2 YYEEEE. CDR3: CASSPGASGGATDTQYF. The CDR3 DNA follows: TGTGCCAGCAGCCCCGGGGCTAGCGGGGGGGCCACAGATACGCAGTATTTT.

The chain joins TRBV30 to TRBJ1-6; maybe TRBD1 (5 bases). Trimming removed 3 bases at V and 10 bases at J, with 16 bases between. Per the germline V gene, CDR1 is GTSNPN and CDR2 is SVGIG (reference sequence). The CDR3 covers 14 residues. CDR3 sequence: CAWRGSGFVSPLHF. CDR3 DNA: TGTGCCTGGAGAGGCTCAGGGTTTGTATCACCCCTCCACTTT.